This T cell receptor beta chain was found in a study of T cell responses to AZD1222 COVID-19 vaccine. The study's findings and limits: The study found Spike-specific TCR breadth and depth rose after two AZD1222 doses. The donor group comprised mostly white British people and more females; the analysis possibly underestimated clonal diversity. Unmutated regions of variants are reportedly targeted by nearly half of spike-specific TCRs. Baseline testing showed seropositivity in only six AZD1222 recipients.

From germline, CDR1 is MDHEN and CDR2 SYDVKM. The CDR3 consists of 12 residues. Trimming at V came to 8 bases and at J to 4 bases, leaving 5 bases not matched to a gene. In regard to this clone: The antigen is unknown.

The method was immunoSEQ multiplex PCR; TCRdb's version includes in-frame clones alone and lacks a portion of them. The sample records fewer than 150,000 clones, roughly nine tenths being singletons. The chain recombines TRBV28 with TRBJ2-7; 7 positions match TRBD2. The clonotype was recovered from an adult who received the AZD1222 COVID-19 vaccine. The starting material was peripheral blood, obtained 28 days after the second AZD1222 dose. The DNA of the CDR3 is TGTGCCAGCTCCTGGGAGGGATACGAGCAGTACTTC. It codes for CASSWEGYEQYF. The full variable domain, with the rest looked up from reference TRBV28 and TRBJ2-7, is DVKVTQSSRYLVKRTGEKVFLECVQDMDHENMFWYRQDPGLGLRLIYFSYDVKMKEKGDIPEGYSVSREKKERFSLILESASTNQTSMYLCASSWEGYEQYFGPGTRLTVT.